This T cell receptor (beta chain) was captured by sequencing in a study of control samples from healthy donors and cancer patients. The germline gives CDR1 MNHNS, CDR2 SASEGT. Between the trimmed V and J ends, which lost 0 bases and 0 bases, there was a span of 8 bases. This CDR3 is built from 15 residues. Produced via immunoSEQ multiplex PCR; TCRdb's table is partial and in-frame only. The repertoire table contains approximately 190,000 clones. The sample was blood. The clonotype was recovered from a woman aged 25 to 39 in good health. V usage is TRBV6-1 and J usage is TRBJ1-1; no firm D call. The CDR3 nucleotides are TGTGCCAGCAGTGAAGCACGCATTATGAACACTGAAGCTTTCTTT. It codes for CASSEARIMNTEAFF.